One sample yielded the 32 T cell receptor beta chains listed below, sequenced in a study of blood T cell repertoires in COVID-19. TCRdb's copy holds only in-frame clones and misses some; the assay was immunoSEQ multiplex PCR. The table lists about 110,000 clones, approximately 90% of them singletons. The sample consisted of peripheral blood. The origin of the receptors is a human donor in a cohort sampled during active COVID-19.

This chain connects TRBV6-2 or TRBV6-3 to TRBJ2-3; TRBD2 agrees at 10 bases. CDR1 is MNHEY and CDR2 is SVGEGT in the germline V gene. The CDR3 consists of 15 residues. Trimming at V came to 2 bases and at J to 3 bases, leaving 2 bases not matched to a gene. The CDR3 loop reads CASSYQAGGTDTQYF. In nucleotides, the CDR3 is TGTGCCAGCAGTTACCAAGCGGGAGGGACAGATACGCAGTATTTT.

The gene calls are TRBV19 and TRBJ2-4; 9 positions agree with TRBD1. The V and J ends lost 4 bases and 7 bases, in that order; junction bases with no gene match: 11. Germline CDR1 reads LNHDA; CDR2 reads SQIVND (reference sequence). CDR3 length equals 16 residues. The CDR3 protein is CASSTHLTGTGNIQYF. The CDR3, as DNA: TGTGCCAGTAGTACACACTTAACCGGGACAGGGAACATTCAGTACTTC.

The chain uses TRBV9 and TRBJ1-4, with D possibly matching TRBD1 (6 bases). CDR1 is SGDLS, CDR2 YYNGEE, per germline. The V end was cut by 3 bases, the J end by 8 bases, with 14 bases between. The length of the CDR3 is 14 residues. The CDR3 DNA is TGTGCCAGCAGCGATGGACACGACAGGGAAAAACTGTTTTTT. Translated, it gives CASSDGHDREKLFF. The full variable domain, its missing parts supplied by reference TRBV9 and TRBJ1-4, is DSGVTQTPKHLITATGQRVTLRCSPRSGDLSVYWYQQSLDQGLQFLIQYYNGEERAKGNILERFSAQQFPDLHSELNLSSLELGDSALYFCASSDGHDREKLFFGSGTQLSVL.

This clone appeared once. This chain links TRBV9 with TRBJ2-3; the match to TRBD2 covers 12 bases. From germline, CDR1 is SGDLS and CDR2 YYNGEE. The CDR3 is made up of 15 amino acids. V shed 3 bases and J 1 base; nucleotides not matched to a gene: 0. The CDR3 DNA follows: TGTGCCAGCAGCGGGACTAGCGGGGGCACAGATACGCAGTATTTT. This translates into CASSGTSGGTDTQYF.

The gene calls are TRBV11-3 and TRBJ2-7; possibly TRBD2 for D (5 bases). Trimming removed 5 bases at V and 0 bases at J, with 20 bases between. Germline lookup yields CDR1 SGHNT and CDR2 YENEEA. The CDR3 extends over 17 amino acids. This CDR3 is CASSPWLAGPSSYEQYF. CDR3 DNA: TGTGCCAGCAGCCCCTGGCTTGCGGGTCCTAGCTCCTACGAGCAGTACTTC.

The CDR3 loop reads CASSTRTGLAYGYTF. The DNA for the CDR3 is TGTGCCAGCAGTACCCGGACAGGGTTGGCCTATGGCTACACCTTC. The chain carries TRBV6-5 and TRBJ1-2; 8 bases match TRBD1. CDR1 is MNHEY and CDR2 is SVGAGI in the germline V gene. The CDR3 is 15 residues long. J was trimmed by 4 bases and V by 5 bases; bases with no gene match: 9.

The chain links TRBV9 to TRBJ2-7, with 7 bases identical to TRBD1. After removal of 0 bases from V and 2 bases from J, the junction contained 5 bases not matched to a gene. Germline CDR1 reads SGDLS; CDR2 reads YYNGEE. The CDR3 contains 15 residues. CDR3: CASSVAGTAAYEQYF. In nucleotides, the CDR3 is TGTGCCAGCAGCGTAGCAGGGACAGCCGCCTACGAGCAGTACTTC.

This chain joins TRBV6-5 and TRBJ1-4, with TRBD1 as a possible D gene (5 bases). V gave up 8 bases and J gave up 7 bases, with 14 bases separating them. This CDR3 has 13 residues. Per the germline V gene, CDR1 is MNHEY and CDR2 is SVGAGI. The CDR3 coding sequence is TGTGCCAGCCGCCTCGGGGGGACTGAAAAACTGTTTTTT. Protein: CASRLGGTEKLFF.

V is TRBV7-3 and J is TRBJ2-7; 8 bases are shared with TRBD2. Trimming cost V 4 bases and J 5 bases; bases outside gene matches: 10. Per the germline V gene, CDR1 is SGHTA and CDR2 is FQGTGA. This CDR3 comprises 15 residues. The chain's CDR3 is CASSSRLATIDEQYF. The CDR3 region has the DNA TGTGCCAGCAGCTCTAGACTAGCGACTATAGACGAGCAGTACTTC.

This clone was recorded a few times. V usage is TRBV4-1 and J usage is TRBJ2-7, with D perhaps matching TRBD1 (6 bases). Trimming shortened V by 3 bases and J by 4 bases, and 16 bases separated the two germline ends. The CDR3 totals 15 residues. Germline V gene lookup returns CDR1 MGHRA and CDR2 YSYEKL. The CDR3 protein is CASSQTTGVKYEQYF. The CDR3 nucleotides are TGCGCCAGCAGCCAGACGACAGGAGTGAAGTACGAGCAGTACTTC.

The chain employs TRBV5-6 and TRBJ1-4; D may be TRBD1 (6 bases). V was pared by 5 bases and J by 3 bases, with 14 bases between. The germline CDR1 and CDR2 sequences are SGHDT and YYEEEE. This CDR3 spans 15 amino acids. The chain's CDR3 is CASSNSGAANEKLFF. The CDR3 region has the DNA TGTGCCAGCAGTAATTCAGGGGCCGCTAATGAAAAACTGTTTTTT.

The chain uses TRBV18 and TRBJ2-2; 8 bases fit TRBD2. CDR3 length: 15 amino acids. J was trimmed by 4 bases and V by 6 bases; bases with no gene match: 7. Germline V gives CDR1 KGHSH, CDR2 LQKENI. Here the CDR3 DNA reads TGTGCCAGCTCGAGCGTCGCGGGGGGCACCGGGGAGCTGTTTTTT. Its translation: CASSSVAGGTGELFF. The variable domain in full, completed from reference TRBV18 and TRBJ2-2, reads NAGVMQNPRHLVRRRGQEARLRCSPMKGHSHVYWYRQLPEEGLKFMVYLQKENIIDESGMPKERFSAEFPKEGPSILRIQQVVRGDSAAYFCASSSVAGGTGELFFGEGSRLTVL.

This clone was counted once. V usage is TRBV6-6 and J usage is TRBJ1-2; D might be TRBD1 (6 bases). The CDR3 contains 14 residues. V shed 9 bases and J shed 4 bases, with 18 bases lying between them. The germline V gene has CDR1 MNHNY and CDR2 SVGAGI (reference sequence). This CDR3 is CARGTGHNSYGYTF. The CDR3 DNA follows: TGTGCCAGAGGTACGGGACACAACAGCTATGGCTACACCTTC.

The chain carries TRBV11-1 and TRBJ2-1; D gene unclear. The V gene's germline CDR1 is SGHAT and CDR2 FQDESV (reference sequence). Trimming shortened V by 1 base and J by 6 bases, and 7 bases separated the two germline ends. The CDR3 is made up of 13 amino acids. The CDR3 loop reads CASSLVQVNEQFF. In DNA, the CDR3 is TGTGCCAGCAGCTTAGTACAAGTCAATGAGCAGTTCTTC.

This rearrangement joins TRBV6-1 to TRBJ1-1; D is unclear. V was clipped by 0 bases and J by 12 bases, with 17 bases between them. The CDR3 runs to 14 residues. The germline V gene has CDR1 MNHNS and CDR2 SASEGT. The CDR3 DNA reads as TGTGCCAGCAGTGAAGCGAGTTCGAGGGTAGAGCCTTTCTTT. Its translation is CASSEASSRVEPFF.

The chain employs TRBV7-2 and TRBJ2-3, with 9 bases that match TRBD2. Germline V gene sequence: CDR1 SGHTA, CDR2 FQGNSA. The junction had 6 bases not matched to a gene; V was cut back by 2 bases and J by 6 bases. The CDR3 covers 15 residues. This CDR3 is CASSLFARGGDTQYF. The DNA of the CDR3 is TGTGCCAGCAGCTTATTTGCGCGGGGGGGCGATACGCAGTATTTT.

The rearrangement links TRBV3-1 (or the pseudogene TRBV3-2) to TRBJ2-3; 11 positions agree with TRBD2. The V gene's germline CDR1 is LGHDT and CDR2 YNNKEL (reference sequence). This CDR3 has 19 residues. Trimming took 4 bases from V and 4 from J; bases not matched to a gene: 16. CDR3 protein: CASSLFTSGSGRRADTQYF. CDR3 bases: TGTGCCAGCAGCCTGTTTACTAGCGGGAGTGGTAGGCGGGCAGATACGCAGTATTTT.

This chain joins TRBV12-5 and TRBJ2-7; no clear D gene. Trimming took off 1 base at V and 6 bases at J, with 10 bases between the two ends. Germline CDR1 LGHNT, CDR2 FRNRAP. This CDR3 has 13 residues. The CDR3 region is CASGLEWSSEQYF. The CDR3 DNA follows: TGTGCTAGTGGTTTGGAATGGAGTTCCGAGCAGTACTTC.

The chain joins TRBV11-3 to TRBJ1-1; 11 bases agree with TRBD1. V dropped 3 bases and J dropped 5; count of bases not matched to a gene: 8. The CDR3 covers 16 residues. Germline V lookup: CDR1 SGHNT, CDR2 YENEEA. The CDR3 region has the DNA TGTGCCAGCAGCTTTCGGACAGGGGGCACGGAGACTGAAGCTTTCTTT. Its protein product is CASSFRTGGTETEAFF.

There are a few counts of this clone. This chain connects TRBV6-2 or TRBV6-3 to TRBJ1-5; D is ambiguous. Per the germline V gene, CDR1 is MNHEY and CDR2 is SVGEGT. The CDR3 is 15 residues long. V was shortened by 5 bases and J by 7 bases, with 18 bases between the two germline ends. The CDR3 sequence: CASSQVAPLGQPQHF. CDR3 coding DNA: TGTGCCAGCAGTCAAGTGGCCCCCCTAGGCCAGCCCCAGCATTTT.

This chain links TRBV29-1 with TRBJ2-7; tentatively, D is TRBD2 (5 bases). The V gene lost 4 bases and the J gene lost 2 bases, with 9 bases spanning the gap. The V gene's germline CDR1 is SQVTM and CDR2 ANQGSEA. The CDR3 spans 12 residues. DNA for the CDR3: TGCAGCGTTGTTCGGGGAGCCTACGAGCAGTACTTC. Protein sequence: CSVVRGAYEQYF.

The chain has TRBV29-1 and TRBJ1-1; D possibly corresponds to TRBD1 (5 bases). There are 11 residues in the CDR3. Germline values: CDR1 SQVTM, CDR2 ANQGSEA. Deletions cut 5 bases from V and 5 bases from J, with 9 bases between. The DNA of the CDR3 is TGCAGCGTTTCGGGGGGGACTGAAGCTTTCTTT. It codes for CSVSGGTEAFF. Together with reference TRBV29-1 and TRBJ1-1, the CDR3 gives the full variable domain: SAVISQKPSRDICQRGTSLTIQCQVDSQVTMMFWYRQQPGQSLTLIATANQGSEATYESGFVIDKFPISRPNLTFSTLTVSNMSPEDSSIYLCSVSGGTEAFFGQGTRLTVV.

The gene calls are TRBV3-1 (or the pseudogene TRBV3-2) and TRBJ1-1; D is unresolved. Germline-derived CDR1 and CDR2 are LGHDT and YNNKEL (reference sequence). V dropped 2 bases and J dropped 4 bases, with 8 bases sitting between them. The CDR3 length is 13 residues. CDR3 in amino acids: CASSQTTGTEAFF. For the CDR3, the DNA is TGTGCCAGCAGCCAAACGACGGGCACTGAAGCTTTCTTT.

The chain links TRBV6-1 to TRBJ2-2; D gene ambiguous. The CDR3 loop spans 12 amino acids. Looked up from germline, CDR1 is MNHNS and CDR2 is SASEGT. V was clipped by 8 bases and J by 1 base, with 5 bases between them. The CDR3 loop is CASYKNTGELFF. Here the CDR3 DNA reads TGTGCCAGCTATAAGAACACCGGGGAGCTGTTTTTT.

The chain has TRBV7-9 and TRBJ1-2; TRBD1 might be the D (5 bases). V shed 1 base and J shed 8 bases, with 11 bases lying between them. The germline V gene has CDR1 SEHNR and CDR2 FQNEAQ (reference sequence). The CDR3 has 13 residues. The CDR3 DNA is TGTGCCAGCAGCTTAGTCAGGGAAGGCGGCTACACCTTC. It yields the protein CASSLVREGGYTF.

The V call is TRBV7-2, the J call TRBJ2-1; TRBD2 matches 13 bases. V was pared by 1 base and J by 0 bases, with 6 bases of the junction left unmatched. The germline CDR1 and CDR2 sequences are SGHTA and FQGNSA. The CDR3 is 19 amino acids. The chain's CDR3 is CASSLVGTSGVSSYNEQFF. The DNA for the CDR3 is TGTGCCAGCAGCTTAGTTGGGACTAGCGGGGTGAGCTCCTACAATGAGCAGTTCTTC. Using reference TRBV7-2 and TRBJ2-1 for the parts outside the CDR3, the full variable domain is GAGVSQSPSNKVTEKGKDVELRCDPISGHTALYWYRQSLGQGLEFLIYFQGNSAPDKSGLPSDRFSAERTGGSVSTLTIQRTQQEDSAVYLCASSLVGTSGVSSYNEQFFGPGTRLTVL.

As for this clone: One junction end does not reproduce the germline sequence, and a read error may be involved. Distinct nucleotide sequences in the sample also encode this CDR3. The rearrangement uses TRBV4-2 and TRBJ2-6; possibly TRBD1 for D (6 bases). This CDR3 comprises 18 residues. Germline-derived CDR1 and CDR2 are LGHNA and YNFKEQ. The DNA of the CDR3 is TGTGCTAGCAGCCAATCCGGACAGAGGAGCTCTGGGGCCAACGTCCTGACTTTC. This translates into CASSQSGQRSSGANVLTF.

The chain is built from TRBV5-1 and TRBJ1-1, with D perhaps matching TRBD1 (6 bases). Per the germline V gene, CDR1 is SGHRS and CDR2 is YFSETQ. Trimming cost V 0 bases and J 1 base, with 13 bases left between them. This CDR3 has 16 residues. The DNA for the CDR3 is TGCGCCAGCAGCTTGGGGGCCAGGGGCGGGAACACTGAAGCTTTCTTT. It yields the protein CASSLGARGGNTEAFF. The entire variable domain, with the rest obtained from reference TRBV5-1 and TRBJ1-1, is as follows: KAGVTQTPRYLIKTRGQQVTLSCSPISGHRSVSWYQQTPGQGLQFLFEYFSETQRNKGNFPGRFSGRQFSNSRSEMNVSTLELGDSALYLCASSLGARGGNTEAFFGQGTRLTVV.

This clone was counted only a few times. The chain couples TRBV6-4 to TRBJ1-4; 7 nucleotides agree with TRBD1. V dropped 0 bases and J dropped 8; count of bases not matched to a gene: 6. From germline, CDR1 is MRHNA and CDR2 SNTAGT. The CDR3 length is 15 residues. CDR3 protein: CASSDSGQIGEKLFF. The CDR3 bases are TGTGCCAGCAGTGACTCGGGACAGATAGGGGAAAAACTGTTTTTT.

V is TRBV19 and J is TRBJ2-2, with 9 bases fitting TRBD2. The CDR3 runs 17 residues. The junction had 7 bases not matched to a gene; V was cut back by 3 bases and J by 2 bases. Germline loops: CDR1 LNHDA, CDR2 SQIVND (reference sequence). Written as DNA, the CDR3 is TGTGCCAGTAGTATCCTCGCGGGGGGGGCAAACACCGGGGAGCTGTTTTTT. As protein: CASSILAGGANTGELFF.

The rearrangement joins TRBV9 to TRBJ1-1; a possible D gene is TRBD1 (6 bases). In germline, CDR1 is SGDLS, CDR2 YYNGEE. The CDR3 spans 14 residues. Trimming took off 4 bases at V and 11 bases at J, with 21 bases between the two ends. Written as DNA, the CDR3 is TGTGCCAGCAGCCAGGAGGGAGGGGGGTCGAAGGCTTTCTTT. Its translation: CASSQEGGGSKAFF.

The gene calls are TRBV5-6 and TRBJ1-1, with D tentatively TRBD1 (5 bases). Trimming left V 4 bases short and J 2 bases short, with 15 bases between. The CDR3 loop spans 15 amino acids. Germline assignment: CDR1 SGHDT and CDR2 YYEEEE. CDR3 amino acids: CASSPQTDLNTEAFF. For the CDR3, the DNA is TGTGCCAGCAGCCCGCAGACAGACCTTAACACTGAAGCTTTCTTT.